This T cell receptor beta chain is drawn from a study of post-analysis software for immune sequencing data. Points from the study as a whole: With F measure, samples from one preparation batch clustered together strongly. Compared against controls, patients with multiple sclerosis displayed significantly lower normalized Chao1 diversity. Patients showed TRBV5-6, TRBV5-1 and TRBV20-1 among five TRBV segments more frequent than in controls.

TCR beta cDNA libraries included unique molecular identifiers. T cells numbering roughly 1 to 10 million yielded cDNA molecules that totaled approximately 500,000. One entry per CDR3 protein results from TCRdb running MiXCR on the PCR reads. This sample carries about 800,000 distinct CDR3 sequences, 25% to 30% of them seen once, and the ten largest clones take approximately 0.6%. Comment on this clonotype: As yet, its antigen is unknown.

Germline V gene lookup returns CDR1 LGHNA and CDR2 YSLEER. The CDR3 totals 15 residues. Between the trimmed V and J ends, which lost 0 bases and 1 base, there was a span of 9 bases. The chain joins TRBV4-3 to TRBJ1-1; no firm D call. This clonotype was obtained from a girl under 18 with multiple sclerosis. Sequenced sample: blood. The CDR3 loop is CASSQDRARNTEAFF. Written as DNA, the CDR3 is TGCGCCAGCAGCCAAGATCGGGCGCGGAACACTGAAGCTTTCTTT.